This T cell receptor beta chain was observed in a study of beta chain features in type 1 diabetes (dated by TCRdb to the late 2010s). Turning to the overall study: Mean age, gender distribution, total cell number and subset yield did not differ between patients and healthy donors. Naive and central memory subsets were obtained from all 30 or so donors, but regulatory and stem cell-like memory subsets were isolated from only 8 patients and about eight healthy donors. In the study, recently diagnosed type 1 diabetes patients and matched healthy donors were compared on the TCRB repertoires of their sorted circulating CD4+ T cell subsets. A total of roughly 98,000,000 sorted cells were examined across all samples, and RNA yield correlated strongly with the number of cells per subset.

According to the germline V gene (reference sequence), CDR1 reads SEHNR and CDR2 reads FQNEAQ. There are 15 amino acids in the CDR3, from cysteine to phenylalanine inclusive. The only DNA kept is the CDR3, 45 bases in frame from the first base. V is reduced by 4 bases and J by 2 bases, leaving a spacing of 12 bases between them. Turning to this clone: What this receptor recognizes is not known. Base quality data are lacking; no much larger clone is found one base away.

The study at large found these results: At VDJ recombination sites, type 1 diabetes patients had fewer insertions and more deleted nucleotides, which implies abnormalities in thymic rearrangement. The naive, central memory and regulatory TCRB repertoires appeared to resemble one another more closely among patients than among healthy donors. A moderate but significant shortening of TCRB CDR3 length was observed in type 1 diabetes patients in all four CD4+ subsets. Shorter templates might have been favored by PCR, but patient and control samples were amplified and corrected together, so both groups would have been affected equally by any skew. Because the HLA sub-analyses included only small numbers of individuals, any influence of HLA type on TCRB rearrangement was left unresolved. Sequencing cDNA rather than genomic DNA could over-represent highly expressing activated cells, although activation and CD3 levels did not differ between groups.

All of the isolated RNA was reverse transcribed with the High Capacity cDNA Reverse Transcription Kit, so expressed TCRB transcripts were sequenced. Naive, central memory and regulatory T cell samples underwent deep immunoSEQ sequencing, averaging around 3.6 million total reads per sample. After sorted cells were lysed in RLT buffer, RNA was extracted with DNase-treated RNeasy Micro or Mini kits, with the choice depending on cell number. To prevent cross-contamination, every cell subset was processed on its own, while patient and healthy donor samples were processed together. Using the immunoSEQ multiplex PCR, TCRB sequences were amplified from cDNA into 87-bp fragments spanning the CDR3 region. Sequencing of the amplicons was done on the Illumina HiSeq platform. The published analysis was carried out like this. PCR bias was corrected computationally using synthetic template baselines, and reads within Hamming distance 2 were collapsed, with unmergeable singletons discarded. Reads were aligned against IMGT to assign V, D and J genes, CDR3 length and insertions or deletions at six rearrangement sites. Within each subset, clonotype counts were normalized to sorted cell number, after which true diversity and Gini coefficients were computed with the tcR R package. Repertoire sharing was quantified using the overlap coefficient calculated on TCRB nucleotide sequences. As a proxy for the pre-selection repertoire, out-of-frame TCRB sequences from naive cells were analyzed. Held by TCRdb, this immuneACCESS table contains in-frame sequences only and omits some clones. Under half of the omission traces to an unresolved V gene where checked; the cause of the rest is unknown. The V and J calls and the clone size are those of that table, but D and trimming were determined from the DNA. Counted in this sample were around 260,000 clones; around 21% of them appeared once. Clones ranked in the top ten supply 0.025% to 0.035% of the sample.

Each donor gave one peripheral blood draw, roughly 110 mL on average, collected into heparinised tubes. A BD FACSAria II and a panel including CD45RO, CCR7, CD25, CD127, CD95 and CD27 were used to sort naive, central memory, regulatory and stem cell-like memory CD4+ T cells. Every sorted population had a purity above 98%. PBMCs were isolated right away by Lymphoprep density gradient centrifugation and were stained directly, without culture. So that batch effects would be minimized, each experiment stained and sorted samples in pairs, pairing one healthy donor with one patient. The source is a woman aged 40 to 50 with type 1 diabetes. The sequenced material came from naive CD4+ T cells from blood. In the paper's terms, the cell subset or site label means: true naive CD4+ T cells. The chain joins TRBV7-9 to TRBJ2-1; TRBD2 is a possible D gene, resting on 6 matching bases. The nucleotide sequence reads TGTGCCAGCAGCTGGCCGGGACTGCCCTACAATGAGCAGTTCTTC. The resulting protein is CASSWPGLPYNEQFF.